This is a list of T cell receptor beta chains from one sample in a study of cytomegalovirus exposure and HLA in healthy donors. Method: immunoSEQ multiplex PCR; TCRdb's copy keeps in-frame clones and lacks some. The table has about 130,000 clones, roughly 89% seen once; the top ten hold around 1.3%. Sequencing was performed on PBMCs. The source is a woman in her late teens or twenties in good health and CMV-seronegative. Both conserved end residues are part of each CDR3. The D gene is left open where the match is weak. Clone size, where shown, is once, few, many, or a class for clones that have expanded.

clone_size	v_call	d_call	j_call	cdr3_nt	cdr3_aa
once	TRBV19	NA	TRBJ2-7	TGTGCCAGTAGTATCCTCGGTTACGAGCAGTACTTC	CASSILGYEQYF
NA	TRBV4-1	NA	TRBJ1-5	TGCGCCAGCAGCCAAGTCAATAGCAATCAGCCCCAGCATTTT	CASSQVNSNQPQHF
NA	TRBV6-5	NA	TRBJ1-2	TGTGCCAGCAGTTGGTCAGGGACATACAGCTATGGCTACACCTTC	CASSWSGTYSYGYTF
NA	TRBV27	NA	TRBJ1-3	TGTGCCAGCAGTCTGACCCCGACACCTGGAAACACCATATATTTT	CASSLTPTPGNTIYF
few	TRBV10-1	NA	TRBJ1-4	TGCGCCAGCAGTGAGTCCTTCGGGGAAAAACTGTTTTTT	CASSESFGEKLFF
NA	TRBV27	NA	TRBJ1-1	TGTGCCAGCAGTCTGCGTAGCCCGAGTAACACTGAAGCTTTCTTT	CASSLRSPSNTEAFF
few	TRBV2	TRBD2	TRBJ2-7	TGTGCCAGCAGTGTCAGCGGGGGTACCTACGAGCAGTACTTC	CASSVSGGTYEQYF
NA	TRBV5-5	NA	TRBJ1-5	TGTGCCAGCAGCTTACCGCCGGTCGGGATGGAAAACAATCAGCCCCAGCATTTT	CASSLPPVGMENNQPQHF
NA	TRBV9	NA	TRBJ1-1	TGTGCCAGCAGCGTACTGGAGAGCGCGGAAGCTTTCTTT	CASSVLESAEAFF
NA	TRBV9	NA	TRBJ2-3	TGTGCCAGCAGCGCAGGTGGGCCAACAGATACGCAGTATTTT	CASSAGGPTDTQYF
few	TRBV4-2	NA	TRBJ1-1	TGTGCCAGCAGCCAAGATAGGCAGGGGTTGACTGAAGCTTTCTTT	CASSQDRQGLTEAFF
NA	TRBV19	NA	TRBJ2-3	TGTGCCAGTAAGCAGGGCAGAACTAGCACAGATACGCAGTATTTT	CASKQGRTSTDTQYF
NA	TRBV6-6	NA	TRBJ1-2	TGTGCCAGCAGTCTCGGGACCGCGGGGGGCTACACCTTC	CASSLGTAGGYTF
NA	TRBV10-2	TRBD1	TRBJ1-5	TGCGCCAGCAGTGACGCAGGGGGCTCACATCAGCCCCAGCATTTT	CASSDAGGSHQPQHF
NA	TRBV5-6	NA	TRBJ2-2	TGTGCCAGCAGAAAAGAAAGAGGGAACACCGGGGAGCTGTTTTTT	CASRKERGNTGELFF
NA	TRBV9	TRBD1	TRBJ1-2	TGTGCCAGCAGCGCTCGAGGACAGGCTAACTATGGCTACACCTTC	CASSARGQANYGYTF
NA	TRBV11-2	TRBD2	TRBJ2-3	TGTGCCAGCAGCCCCCGACTAGCGGGGCAATACACAGATACGCAGTATTTT	CASSPRLAGQYTDTQYF
NA	TRBV2	NA	TRBJ1-2	TGTGCCAGCAGCGTAGGTGGGAGAGGCTATGGCTACACCTTC	CASSVGGRGYGYTF
few	TRBV19	NA	TRBJ1-2	TGTGCCAGTAGAATACAGACCGGGACTTTGGGTGGCTACACCTTC	CASRIQTGTLGGYTF
NA	TRBV9	NA	TRBJ2-1	TGTGCCAGCAGCGTATCCCCCGCGTACAATGAGCAGTTCTTC	CASSVSPAYNEQFF
NA	TRBV10-3	TRBD1	TRBJ1-5	TGTGCCATCAGTATAACAGGGGTTAATAGCAATCAGCCCCAGCATTTT	CAISITGVNSNQPQHF
NA	TRBV18	NA	TRBJ1-1	TGTGCCAGCTCACCACCGGGCGGGGTGAACACTGAAGCTTTCTTT	CASSPPGGVNTEAFF
NA	TRBV19	NA	TRBJ2-1	TGTGCCAGTAGAGGGAGCGTGGATGAGCAGTTCTTC	CASRGSVDEQFF
NA	TRBV9	TRBD1	TRBJ2-1	TGTGCCAGCAGCGTAAGGGGGGACAGGGCCGATGAGCAGTTCTTC	CASSVRGDRADEQFF
once	TRBV5-4	NA	TRBJ2-3	TGTGCCAGCAGCTTCGAACGGTCCCGCACAGATACGCAGTATTTT	CASSFERSRTDTQYF
NA	TRBV6-5	NA	TRBJ1-4	TGTGCCAGCAGTTACCAGGGGCAGGGCGTAAAACTGTTTTTT	CASSYQGQGVKLFF
NA	TRBV15	NA	TRBJ1-1	TGTGCCACCAGCCTATACCGACAGATGAACACTGAAGCTTTCTTT	CATSLYRQMNTEAFF
NA	TRBV6-1	NA	TRBJ1-2	TGTGCCAGCAGTGAAGGGAGGAACTATGGCTACACCTTC	CASSEGRNYGYTF
NA	TRBV7-9	TRBD2	TRBJ2-3	TGTGCCAGCAGCTTACCGGTGCGGGGGAGGGACACAGATACGCAGTATTTT	CASSLPVRGRDTDTQYF
NA	TRBV7-9	TRBD2	TRBJ2-2	TGTGCCAGCAGGCGGACTAGCGGGGGCATGAACACCGGGGAGCTGTTTTTT	CASRRTSGGMNTGELFF
NA	TRBV9	NA	TRBJ2-3	TGTGCCAGCAGCGACAATTTACATAGCACAGATACGCAGTATTTT	CASSDNLHSTDTQYF
NA	TRBV19	NA	TRBJ2-2	TGTGCCAGTAGTATTAGGACAGTCATGGGAACCGGGGAGCTGTTTTTT	CASSIRTVMGTGELFF
few	TRBV6-1	NA	TRBJ2-1	TGTGCCAGCAGTGATCAAGAGGAGCGAGAGCAGTTCTTC	CASSDQEEREQFF
NA	TRBV29-1	TRBD1	TRBJ1-2	TGCAGCGCTGAGACAGGGGGCAAGAATGGCTACACCTTC	CSAETGGKNGYTF
NA	TRBV20-1	NA	TRBJ1-2	TGCAGTGCTAGTCGGGGCTACACCTTC	CSASRGYTF
NA	TRBV6-5	NA	TRBJ1-2	TGTGCCAGCAGTTTTGGTTTACAGGGCTACACCTTC	CASSFGLQGYTF
once	TRBV2	NA	TRBJ2-1	TGTGCCAGCAAACAGGGTTACAATGAGCAGTTCTTC	CASKQGYNEQFF
NA	TRBV21-1	NA	TRBJ2-7	TGTGCCAGCAGCAAAGTTTACACCCCCTACGAGCAGTACTTC	CASSKVYTPYEQYF
NA	TRBV5-4	NA	TRBJ2-3	TGTGCCAGCAGCGGCCCTATGGCGGGGGCGAGCACAGATACGCAGTATTTT	CASSGPMAGASTDTQYF
NA	TRBV29-1	TRBD1	TRBJ1-4	TGCAGCGTTGAACCTACAGGGGCGGGAAAACTGTTTTTT	CSVEPTGAGKLFF
NA	TRBV11-2	TRBD1	TRBJ1-2	TGTGCCAGCAGCACACGTCCCGGGACAGGGGTCTATGGCTACACCTTC	CASSTRPGTGVYGYTF
NA	TRBV2	NA	TRBJ1-4	TGTGCCAGCAGGCGGGGCCTCACGAATGAAAAACTGTTTTTT	CASRRGLTNEKLFF
NA	TRBV7-9	NA	TRBJ1-2	TGTGCCAGCAGCCAAACTAGGACGGAGCATGGCTACACCTTC	CASSQTRTEHGYTF
NA	TRBV2	TRBD1	TRBJ1-5	TGTGCCAGCAGTACCGGGACAGGCAAAATCTGGCCCCAGCATTTT	CASSTGTGKIWPQHF
NA	TRBV30	NA	TRBJ1-4	TGTGCCTGGAGTGTGGACAGCGCCTACACTAATGAAAAACTGTTTTTT	CAWSVDSAYTNEKLFF
NA	TRBV29-1	NA	TRBJ1-5	TGCAGCGTTCGGGAACCCAATCAGCCCCAGCATTTT	CSVREPNQPQHF
NA	TRBV29-1	NA	TRBJ2-2	TGCAGCGTTCAGTTGGGACAACCGAACACCGGGGAGCTGTTTTTT	CSVQLGQPNTGELFF
NA	TRBV23-1	NA	TRBJ2-1	TGCGCCAGCAGTCAATCGGGCAGGCACAATGAGCAGTTCTTC	CASSQSGRHNEQFF
NA	TRBV20-1	NA	TRBJ2-3	TGCAGTGCTCACAGAGATACGCAGTATTTT	CSAHRDTQYF
NA	TRBV9	NA	TRBJ1-1	TGTGCCAGCAGCGTAGGAGCACAGTCTAAGAACACTGAAGCTTTCTTT	CASSVGAQSKNTEAFF
NA	TRBV28	NA	TRBJ1-1	TGTGCCAGCAGTTTTTTCCAGGAAGCTTTCTTT	CASSFFQEAFF
NA	TRBV5-6	NA	TRBJ1-5	TGTGCCAGCAGCCACTCCAAGAGGCAGAGCAATCAGCCCCAGCATTTT	CASSHSKRQSNQPQHF
few	TRBV6-1	NA	TRBJ1-2	TGTGCCAGCAGTGCGGACATGGCTGATGGCTACACCTTC	CASSADMADGYTF
NA	TRBV4-1	NA	TRBJ2-5	TGCGCCAGCAGCCAAGAATCCCTGGTTGGTAGCGGATCCCCATTTTTGGCCCAGTACTTC	CASSQESLVGSGSPFLAQYF
once	TRBV6-6	TRBD2	TRBJ2-2	TGTGCCAGCAGTTACACGGGGGGGCCGAGGGTGCGGGAGCTGTTTTTT	CASSYTGGPRVRELFF
NA	TRBV9	NA	TRBJ2-4	TGTGCCAGCAGCGGTCAGGTGGCCAAAAACATTCAGTACTTC	CASSGQVAKNIQYF
once	TRBV4-1	TRBD1	TRBJ1-1	TGCGCCAGCAGCCTCGGGACAGCATCCACTGAAGCTTTCTTT	CASSLGTASTEAFF
NA	TRBV5-4	TRBD1	TRBJ1-2	TGTGCCAGCAGCTTGGACAGGGGTTACGGTGGCTACACCTTC	CASSLDRGYGGYTF
NA	TRBV4-1	NA	TRBJ2-1	TGCGCCAGCAGCCTCGAGGGCAGGACCAATGAGCAGTTCTTC	CASSLEGRTNEQFF